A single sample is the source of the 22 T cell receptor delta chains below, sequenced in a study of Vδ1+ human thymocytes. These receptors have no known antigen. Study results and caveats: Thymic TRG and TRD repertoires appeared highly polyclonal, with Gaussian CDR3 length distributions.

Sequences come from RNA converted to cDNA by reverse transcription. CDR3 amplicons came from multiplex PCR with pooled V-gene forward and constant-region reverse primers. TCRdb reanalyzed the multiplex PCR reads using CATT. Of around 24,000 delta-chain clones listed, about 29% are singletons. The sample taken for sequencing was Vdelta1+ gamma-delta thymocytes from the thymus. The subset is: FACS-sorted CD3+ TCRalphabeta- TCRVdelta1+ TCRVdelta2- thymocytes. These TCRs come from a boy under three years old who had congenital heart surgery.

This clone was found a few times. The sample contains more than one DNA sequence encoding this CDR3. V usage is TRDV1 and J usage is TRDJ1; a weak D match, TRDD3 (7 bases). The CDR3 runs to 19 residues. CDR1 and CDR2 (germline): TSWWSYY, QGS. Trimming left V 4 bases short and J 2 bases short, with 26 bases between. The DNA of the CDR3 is TGTGCTCTTGGGGTCCTTCCCCCGTACTGGGGAATACGGACCGATAAACTCATCTTT. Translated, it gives CALGVLPPYWGIRTDKLIF.

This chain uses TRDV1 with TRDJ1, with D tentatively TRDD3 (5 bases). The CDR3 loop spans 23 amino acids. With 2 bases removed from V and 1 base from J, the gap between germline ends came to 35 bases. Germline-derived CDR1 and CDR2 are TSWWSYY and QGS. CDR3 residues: CALGEEPKLSHGDRQWPTDKLIF. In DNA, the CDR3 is TGTGCTCTTGGGGAAGAGCCGAAGCTTTCGCATGGGGACCGCCAATGGCCCACCGATAAACTCATCTTT.

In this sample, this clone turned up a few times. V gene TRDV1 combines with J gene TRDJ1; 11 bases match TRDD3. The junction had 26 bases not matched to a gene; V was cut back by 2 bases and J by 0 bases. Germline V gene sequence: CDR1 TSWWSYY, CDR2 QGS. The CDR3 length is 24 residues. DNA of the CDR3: TGTGCTCTTGGGGAATCCTCCTTCAGGGCAAAAATACTGGGGGATAGGGGGGACACCGATAAACTCATCTTT. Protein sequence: CALGESSFRAKILGDRGDTDKLIF.

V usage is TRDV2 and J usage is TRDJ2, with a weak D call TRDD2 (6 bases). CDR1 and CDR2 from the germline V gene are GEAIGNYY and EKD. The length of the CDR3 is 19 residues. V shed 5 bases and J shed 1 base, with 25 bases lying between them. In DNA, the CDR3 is TGTGCCTGTGCCCCTACTTACCTTCCCCTACCCCATTTGACAGCACAACTCTTCTTT. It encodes CACAPTYLPLPHLTAQLFF.

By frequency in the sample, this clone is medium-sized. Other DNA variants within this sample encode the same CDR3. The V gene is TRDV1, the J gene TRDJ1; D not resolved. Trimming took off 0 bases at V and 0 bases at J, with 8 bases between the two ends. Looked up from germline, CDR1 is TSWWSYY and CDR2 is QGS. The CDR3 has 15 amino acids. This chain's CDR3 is CALGELAPYTDKLIF. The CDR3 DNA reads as TGTGCTCTTGGGGAACTAGCCCCATACACCGATAAACTCATCTTT.

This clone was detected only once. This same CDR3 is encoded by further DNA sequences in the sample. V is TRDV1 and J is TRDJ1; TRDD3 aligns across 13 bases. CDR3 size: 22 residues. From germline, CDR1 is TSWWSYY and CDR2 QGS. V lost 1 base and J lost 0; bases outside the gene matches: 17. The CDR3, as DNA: TGTGCTCTTGGGGAACGACTTGCTACCACGACTGGGGGATACGGGGACACCGATAAACTCATCTTT. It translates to CALGERLATTTGGYGDTDKLIF.

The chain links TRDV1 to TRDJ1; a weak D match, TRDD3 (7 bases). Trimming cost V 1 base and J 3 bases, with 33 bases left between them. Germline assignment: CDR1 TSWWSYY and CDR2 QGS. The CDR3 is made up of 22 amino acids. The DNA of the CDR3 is TGTGCTCTTGGGGAACATCCTACGGGGCCCATACTGGGGATTTATATCTCCGATAAACTCATCTTT. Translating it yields CALGEHPTGPILGIYISDKLIF.

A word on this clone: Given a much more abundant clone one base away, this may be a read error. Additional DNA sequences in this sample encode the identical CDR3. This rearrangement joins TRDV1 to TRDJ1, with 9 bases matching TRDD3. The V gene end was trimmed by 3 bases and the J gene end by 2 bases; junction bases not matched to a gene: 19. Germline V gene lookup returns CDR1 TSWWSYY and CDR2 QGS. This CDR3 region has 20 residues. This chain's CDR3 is CALGELGVPSRGYETDKLIF. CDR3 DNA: TGTGCTCTTGGGGAGTTAGGGGTTCCTAGCAGGGGATACGAGACCGATAAACTCATCTTT.

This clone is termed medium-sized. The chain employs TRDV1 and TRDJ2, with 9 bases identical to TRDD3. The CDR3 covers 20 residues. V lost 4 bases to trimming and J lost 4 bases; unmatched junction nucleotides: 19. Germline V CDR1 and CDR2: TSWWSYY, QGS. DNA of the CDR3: TGTGCTCTTGGGGGCGATCCCCACCGTTTACTGGGGGACCCGACAGCACAACTCTTCTTT. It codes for CALGGDPHRLLGDPTAQLFF.

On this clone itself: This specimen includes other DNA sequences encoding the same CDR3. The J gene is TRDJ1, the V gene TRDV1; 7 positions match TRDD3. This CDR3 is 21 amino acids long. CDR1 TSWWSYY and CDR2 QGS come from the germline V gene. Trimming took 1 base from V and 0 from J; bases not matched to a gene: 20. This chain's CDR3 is CALGEPLTGVSWSVNTDKLIF. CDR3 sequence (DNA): TGTGCTCTTGGGGAACCCCTAACTGGGGTCTCCTGGTCGGTAAACACCGATAAACTCATCTTT.

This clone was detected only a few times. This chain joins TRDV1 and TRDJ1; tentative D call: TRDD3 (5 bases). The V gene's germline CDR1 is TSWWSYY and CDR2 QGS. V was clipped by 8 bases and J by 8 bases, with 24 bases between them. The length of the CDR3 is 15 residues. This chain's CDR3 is CALRGLGAQKQKLIF. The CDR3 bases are TGTGCTCTTAGGGGGCTCGGGGCCCAGAAACAAAAACTCATCTTT.

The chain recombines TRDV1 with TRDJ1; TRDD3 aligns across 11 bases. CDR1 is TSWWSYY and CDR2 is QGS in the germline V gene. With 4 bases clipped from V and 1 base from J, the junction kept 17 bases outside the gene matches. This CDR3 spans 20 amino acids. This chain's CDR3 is CALGVPKSFYWGIATDKLIF. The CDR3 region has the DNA TGTGCTCTTGGGGTCCCTAAGTCCTTTTACTGGGGGATAGCCACCGATAAACTCATCTTT.

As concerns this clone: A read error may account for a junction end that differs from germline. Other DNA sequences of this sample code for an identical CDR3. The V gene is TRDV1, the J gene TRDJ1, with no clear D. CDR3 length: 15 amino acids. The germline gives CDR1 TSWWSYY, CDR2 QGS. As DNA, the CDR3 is TGTGCTCTTGGGGAGGCCCGGAGACACACTGATAAACTCATCTTT. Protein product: CALGEARRHTDKLIF.

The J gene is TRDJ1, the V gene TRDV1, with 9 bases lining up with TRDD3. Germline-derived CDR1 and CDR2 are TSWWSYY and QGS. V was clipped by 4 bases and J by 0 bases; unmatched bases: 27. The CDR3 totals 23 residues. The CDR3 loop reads CALGAWGGGDTIGLEVYTDKLIF. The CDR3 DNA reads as TGTGCTCTTGGGGCCTGGGGCGGAGGGGATACGATCGGATTGGAGGTGTACACCGATAAACTCATCTTT.

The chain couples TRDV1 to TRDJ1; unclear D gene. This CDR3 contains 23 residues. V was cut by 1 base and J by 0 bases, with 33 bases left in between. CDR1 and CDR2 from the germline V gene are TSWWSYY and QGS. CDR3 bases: TGTGCTCTTGGGGAACGCCAGCTACTCCTCCCCTCGGGCGAAGTGGTGTACACCGATAAACTCATCTTT. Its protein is CALGERQLLLPSGEVVYTDKLIF.

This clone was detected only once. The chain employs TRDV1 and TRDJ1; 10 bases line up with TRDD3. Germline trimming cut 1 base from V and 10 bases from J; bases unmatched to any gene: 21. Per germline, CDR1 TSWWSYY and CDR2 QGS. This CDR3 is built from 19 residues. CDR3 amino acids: CALGERNYYEGGYALVLIF. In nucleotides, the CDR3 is TGTGCTCTTGGGGAACGAAACTACTACGAGGGGGGATACGCGCTGGTACTCATCTTT.

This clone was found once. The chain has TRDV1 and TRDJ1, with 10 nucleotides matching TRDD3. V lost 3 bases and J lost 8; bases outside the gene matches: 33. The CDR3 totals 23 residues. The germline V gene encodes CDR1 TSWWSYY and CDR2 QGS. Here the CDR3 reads CALGDHRLAGALGTGGCGAKLIF. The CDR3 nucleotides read TGTGCTCTTGGGGATCATAGACTGGCTGGGGCTCTGGGTACTGGGGGATGCGGGGCGAAACTCATCTTT.

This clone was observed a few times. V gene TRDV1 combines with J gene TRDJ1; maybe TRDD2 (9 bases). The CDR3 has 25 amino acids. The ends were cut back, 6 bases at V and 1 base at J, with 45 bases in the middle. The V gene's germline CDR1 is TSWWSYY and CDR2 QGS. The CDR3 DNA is TGTGCTCTTGGTCTCCCCGAAACCTGGGACCTTCCTACAAACTGGGGGGACCCCCGCACCGATAAACTCATCTTT. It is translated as CALGLPETWDLPTNWGDPRTDKLIF.

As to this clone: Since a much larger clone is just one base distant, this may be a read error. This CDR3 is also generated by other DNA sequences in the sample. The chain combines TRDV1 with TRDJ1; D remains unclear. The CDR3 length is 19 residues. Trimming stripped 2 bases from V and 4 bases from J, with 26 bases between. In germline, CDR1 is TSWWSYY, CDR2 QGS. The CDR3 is CALGERNSAPGLAGDKLIF. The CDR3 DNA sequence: TGTGCTCTTGGGGAAAGGAATTCTGCTCCCGGGCTCGCGGGCGATAAACTCATCTTT.

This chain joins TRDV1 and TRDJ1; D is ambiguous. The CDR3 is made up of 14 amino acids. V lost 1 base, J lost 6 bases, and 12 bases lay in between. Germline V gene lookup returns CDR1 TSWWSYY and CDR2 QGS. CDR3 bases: TGTGCTCTTGGGGAACCAACGTCTGGCTATAAACTCATCTTT. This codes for CALGEPTSGYKLIF.

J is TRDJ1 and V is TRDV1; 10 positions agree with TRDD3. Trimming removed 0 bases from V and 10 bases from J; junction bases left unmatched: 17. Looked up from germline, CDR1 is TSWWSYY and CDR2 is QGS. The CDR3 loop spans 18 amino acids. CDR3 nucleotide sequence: TGTGCTCTTGGGGAACTACTCCTTCCCGCCTGGGGGATAAATGGACTCATCTTT. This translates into CALGELLLPAWGINGLIF.

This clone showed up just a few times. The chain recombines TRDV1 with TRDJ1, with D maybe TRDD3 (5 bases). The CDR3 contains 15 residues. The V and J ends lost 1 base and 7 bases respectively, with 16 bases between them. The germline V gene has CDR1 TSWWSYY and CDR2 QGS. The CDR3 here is CALGEPNTRGAKLIF. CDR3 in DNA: TGTGCTCTTGGGGAACCCAATACGCGGGGCGCTAAACTCATCTTT.